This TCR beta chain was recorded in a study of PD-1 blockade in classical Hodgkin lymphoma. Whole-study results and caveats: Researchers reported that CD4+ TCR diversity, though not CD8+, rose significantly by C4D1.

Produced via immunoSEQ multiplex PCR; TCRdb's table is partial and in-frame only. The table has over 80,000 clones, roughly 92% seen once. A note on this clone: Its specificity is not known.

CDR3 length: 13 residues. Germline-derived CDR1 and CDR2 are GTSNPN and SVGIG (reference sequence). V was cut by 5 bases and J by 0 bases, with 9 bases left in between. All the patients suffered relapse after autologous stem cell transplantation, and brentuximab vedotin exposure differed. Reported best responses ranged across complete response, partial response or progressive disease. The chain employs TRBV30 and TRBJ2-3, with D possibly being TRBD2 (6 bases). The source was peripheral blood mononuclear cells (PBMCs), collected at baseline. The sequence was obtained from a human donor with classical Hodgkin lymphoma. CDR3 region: CAWASASTDTQYF. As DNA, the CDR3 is TGTGCCTGGGCTAGCGCCAGCACAGATACGCAGTATTTT. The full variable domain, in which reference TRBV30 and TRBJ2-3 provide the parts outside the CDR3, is SQTIHQWPATLVQPVGSPLSLECTVEGTSNPNLYWYRQAAGRGLQLLFYSVGIGQISSEVPQNLSASRPQDRQFILSSKKLLLSDSGFYLCAWASASTDTQYFGPGTRLTVL.